A single sample gave rise to the 11 T cell receptor beta chains below, sequenced in a study of T cells in Graves' hyperthyroidism and ophthalmopathy. Amplified TCR beta CDR3 regions came from RNA transcripts. HTBI primers were used for first-round RT-PCR of the TCR CDR3. TCRdb redid the calling of the multiplex PCR reads with MiXCR, one entry per CDR3 protein. The sample records 610,000 or so distinct CDR3 sequences, under 60% being singletons. The sample taken for sequencing was peripheral blood or thyroid tissue (not recorded which). Source of these receptors: a woman between 18 and 29 years old with Graves' hyperthyroidism.

This sequence joins TRBV29-1 and TRBJ1-1; tentative D call: TRBD1 (5 bases). V gave up 4 bases and J gave up 5 bases, with 14 bases separating them. The germline V gene has CDR1 SQVTM and CDR2 ANQGSEA. This CDR3 region has 13 residues. Here the CDR3 reads CSVVKGLGTEAFF. In nucleotides, the CDR3 is TGCAGCGTTGTTAAGGGGCTCGGAACTGAAGCTTTCTTT. Full variable domain (outside the CDR3, taken from reference TRBV29-1 and TRBJ1-1): SAVISQKPSRDICQRGTSLTIQCQVDSQVTMMFWYRQQPGQSLTLIATANQGSEATYESGFVIDKFPISRPNLTFSTLTVSNMSPEDSSIYLCSVVKGLGTEAFFGQGTRLTVV.

This clonotype was seen ten or more times. The rearrangement links TRBV19 to TRBJ2-7; a weak D match, TRBD1 (5 bases). The CDR3 extends over 13 amino acids. Germline CDR1 and CDR2: LNHDA and SQIVND (reference sequence). V was clipped by 7 bases and J by 3 bases, with 13 bases between them. Here the CDR3 DNA reads TGTGCCAGTAATTCAGGACACGGCTACGAGCAGTACTTC. This gives the protein CASNSGHGYEQYF.

This clonotype was seen at least ten times. The chain carries TRBV7-9 and TRBJ2-1; the D is unclear. The germline gives CDR1 SEHNR, CDR2 FQNEAQ (reference sequence). V was pared by 0 bases and J by 6 bases, with 9 bases between. This CDR3 comprises 14 residues. CDR3 in DNA: TGTGCCAGCAGCTTAGCGGTGCAGAGCAATGAGCAGTTCTTC. As protein: CASSLAVQSNEQFF.

This clonotype was recorded once. V usage is TRBV12-3 or TRBV12-4 and J usage is TRBJ1-6; a possible D gene is TRBD1 (5 bases). V was clipped by 6 bases and J by 10 bases, with 13 bases between them. The CDR3 extends over 13 amino acids. CDR3 DNA: TGTGCCAGCAGCTACAGGCAGATATCACCCCTCCACTTT. This translates into CASSYRQISPLHF.

As to this clonotype: The CDR3 end shows no conserved phenylalanine or tryptophan, and so a read error is likely. It is unclear where the CDR3 begins or ends on the DNA, so no DNA is shown, and the CDR3 is as TCRdb lists it. The rearrangement links TRBV11-3 to TRBJ1-6. Both ends counted, the CDR3 spans 8 residues. The germline V gene encodes CDR1 SGHNT and CDR2 YENEEA. CDR3 in amino acids: CASSIAGP.

In this sample, this clonotype turned up many times. CDR3 in amino acids: CATSEVGAGYTF. In DNA form, the CDR3 reads TGTGCCACCAGTGAGGTAGGGGCTGGCTACACCTTC. The chain combines TRBV24-1 with TRBJ1-2; possible D gene TRBD1, 5 bases. The V gene's germline CDR1 is KGHDR and CDR2 SFDVKD. This CDR3 spans 12 amino acids. V was shortened by 4 bases and J by 7 bases, with 9 bases between the two germline ends.

The chain combines TRBV11-2 with TRBJ1-4; possibly TRBD1 for D (6 bases). The germline CDR1 and CDR2 sequences are SGHAT and FQNNGV. Trimming shortened V by 4 bases and J by 5 bases, and 14 bases separated the two germline ends. This CDR3 comprises 15 residues. In DNA form, the CDR3 reads TGTGCCAGCAGCTATACCAGGGGAAGAAATGAAAAACTGTTTTTT. Amino acids: CASSYTRGRNEKLFF. The full variable domain, rest sourced from reference TRBV11-2 and TRBJ1-4, is EAGVAQSPRYKIIEKRQSVAFWCNPISGHATLYWYQQILGQGPKLLIQFQNNGVVDDSQLPKDRFSAERLKGVDSTLKIQPAKLEDSAVYLCASSYTRGRNEKLFFGSGTQLSVL.

Points on this clonotype: It may be a read error: a sequence one base away is much more abundant. The chain combines TRBV15 with TRBJ2-3, with D perhaps matching TRBD2 (6 bases). The CDR3 is 15 amino acids. Looked up from germline, CDR1 is LNHNV and CDR2 is YYDKDF (reference sequence). Trimming took 8 bases from V and 0 from J, leaving 15 bases between them. Here the CDR3 reads CATLSGTPSTDTQYF. In DNA form, the CDR3 reads TGTGCCACCCTTAGCGGTACTCCTAGCACAGATACGCAGTATTTT.

This clonotype was detected many times. The chain has TRBV29-1 and TRBJ2-7; 10 positions match TRBD2. CDR1 SQVTM and CDR2 ANQGSEA come from the germline V gene. The CDR3 is 13 residues long. V lost 3 bases to trimming and J lost 3 bases; unmatched junction nucleotides: 2. The CDR3 region is CSVDVAGGYEQYF. CDR3 in DNA: TGCAGCGTTGACGTAGCGGGAGGCTACGAGCAGTACTTC.

With respect to this clonotype: The CDR3 ends on some other residue instead of the conserved phenylalanine or tryptophan, so this is likely a read error. The limits of the CDR3 on the DNA are not certain, so only TCRdb's listed CDR3 is given. This chain joins TRBV27 and TRBJ2-1; the DNA was not compared with TRBD2, the D call given in the table. Germline V CDR1 and CDR2: MNHEY, SMNVEV (reference sequence). The CDR3 has 8 residues if both end residues are counted. This CDR3 reads CASTGLAG.

The chain links TRBV20-1 to TRBJ2-7, with TRBD2 matching 9 bases. V shed 4 bases, J shed 3 bases, and the junction held 4 bases outside the gene matches. CDR3 size: 13 residues. CDR1 DFQATT and CDR2 SNEGSKA come from the germline V gene (reference sequence). Here the CDR3 DNA reads TGCAGTGCTACGCTAGCGGGACACTACGAGCAGTACTTC. It codes for CSATLAGHYEQYF.